This T cell receptor (beta chain) comes out of a study of T cells in Graves' hyperthyroidism and ophthalmopathy. Looking at the study overall: Before treatment of any kind, peripheral blood was taken at initial diagnosis.

Germline CDR1 is SGHTA and CDR2 is FQGNSA. Trimming took off 3 bases at V and 7 bases at J, with 12 bases between the two ends. There are 13 residues in the CDR3. Together with thyroid ultrasound, orbital computed tomography, serum thyroxine and TRAb, clinical symptoms were used for diagnoses. Fresh peripheral blood, less than 11 ml of it, supplied the PBMCs. Overall study results and limits: Most expanded thyroid clonotypes above 0.001 also appeared in blood.

TCR beta CDR3 sequences were amplified from RNA transcripts. TCR CDR3 regions were first amplified by RT-PCR with HTBI primers. TCRdb re-called the multiplex PCR reads through MiXCR, storing one row per CDR3 protein. The data show about 400,000 distinct CDR3 sequences, with roughly 13% seen just once and over 25% held by the top ten. The sample holds many counts of this clonotype. Its antigen is not known. The chain has TRBV7-2 and TRBJ1-1; D gene unclear. The sequence was obtained from a man aged 45-65 years with Graves' ophthalmopathy. Sequencing was performed on blood. The CDR3 nucleotides are TGTGCCAGCAGCTTGGCCAAAGGGATTGAAGCTTTCTTT. It specifies CASSLAKGIEAFF.